This T cell receptor (beta chain) was documented in a study of blood T cell repertoires in COVID-19. Background on the study: T cells, B-cell-depleted T cells, or PBMCs supplied cDNA or gDNA.

Germline V gene lookup returns CDR1 WSHSY and CDR2 SAAADI. The CDR3 runs 16 residues. V shed 6 bases and J shed 1 base, with 16 bases lying between them. In the authors' methods: From reference gene primer amplification, estimates of nucleated cell counts were derived. This table comes from immunoSEQ multiplex PCR, and its TCRdb copy is limited to in-frame clones, with some not included. For V, J and clone size, that table is used; D and trimming come from the DNA. The sample has about 140,000 clones, approximately 89% seen once; the top ten hold roughly 10%. This clonotype was sampled from a man aged 55 to 70 with active or convalescent COVID-19. The sequencing input was peripheral blood. This rearrangement joins TRBV10-2 to TRBJ1-5; D possibly corresponds to TRBD1 (6 bases). The chain's CDR3 is CASSWGGAGSNQPQHF. The CDR3 nucleotides read TGCGCCAGCAGCTGGGGGGGGGCGGGGAGCAATCAGCCCCAGCATTTT.